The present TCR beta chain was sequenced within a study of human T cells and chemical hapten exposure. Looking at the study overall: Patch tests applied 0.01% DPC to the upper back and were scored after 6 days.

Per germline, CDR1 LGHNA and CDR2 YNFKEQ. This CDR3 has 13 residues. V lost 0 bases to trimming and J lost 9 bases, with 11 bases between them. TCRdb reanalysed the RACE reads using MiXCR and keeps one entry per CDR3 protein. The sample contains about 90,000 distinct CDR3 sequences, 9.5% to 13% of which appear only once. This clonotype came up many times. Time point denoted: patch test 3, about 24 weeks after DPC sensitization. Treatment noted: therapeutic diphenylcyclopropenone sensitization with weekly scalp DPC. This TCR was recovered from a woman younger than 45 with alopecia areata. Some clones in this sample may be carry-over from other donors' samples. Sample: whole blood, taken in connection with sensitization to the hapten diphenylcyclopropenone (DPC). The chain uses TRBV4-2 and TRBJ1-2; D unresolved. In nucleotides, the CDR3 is TGTGCCAGCAGCCAAGAGGATCGCCCCAGCTACACCTTC. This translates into CASSQEDRPSYTF.